This TCR beta chain was captured in a study of shared clonotypes between healthy human individuals. Across the whole study: Per donor, CD8 memory used one plate, CD8 naive used two, CD4 memory used three and CD4 naive used three.

Roughly 33,000 T cell genomes, or approximately 190 ng DNA, went into the sorted-subset replicate PCRs. TCRdb's table, derived via immunoSEQ multiplex PCR, lists solely in-frame clones and lacks some. Of some 1 million clones detected, 70% to 80% appear once; the ten largest clones hold over 1.3%. CDR1 MNHEY and CDR2 SMNVEV come from the germline V gene (reference sequence). The CDR3 runs to 15 residues. V was trimmed by 3 bases and J by 5 bases, leaving 16 bases between them. Findings and limits, study-wide: Across a handful of donors, naive CD4 shared around 5.3%, naive CD8 under 4%, memory CD4 2% to 2.5%, memory CD8 approximately 0.4%.

Both subsets, CD45RA+ naive and CD45RA-negative memory, were split from the CD4+ cells. Turning to this clone: The antigen is unknown.

This clonotype originated in a man aged 18 to 30 in good health. Sequencing was carried out using memory CD4+ T cells sorted from blood. This sample's subset: CD45RA-negative fraction. This chain joins TRBV27 and TRBJ1-2; the D is unclear. DNA of the CDR3: TGTGCCAGCAGTTTTTATCGGGGAGAGCCTTATGGCTACACCTTC. Its translation: CASSFYRGEPYGYTF.